This TCR beta chain stems from a study of glioma-infiltrating T cells after dendritic cell vaccination. Overall study: Dendritic cell vaccination trial patients had either newly diagnosed or recurrent glioblastoma.

The PCR used 60 V beta and 13 J beta primers. TCRdb keeps only in-frame clones here, not all; method: immunoSEQ multiplex PCR. The top ten clones hold 5.4% of a sample with 100,000 or so clones, around 80% of them seen once. The CDR3 has 15 residues. Germline values: CDR1 MNHNS, CDR2 SASEGT. V was pared by 8 bases and J by 0 bases, with 10 bases of the junction left unmatched. The time point: after dendritic cell vaccination, including at tumor progression/relapse. No glioblastoma patient carried an isocitrate dehydrogenase mutation. The chain couples TRBV6-1 to TRBJ2-7; TRBD2 matches 7 bases. The TCR comes from a human donor with glioblastoma. The specimen was blood, collected after dendritic cell vaccination. The CDR3 region has the DNA TGTGCCAGCTGGGCGGGGGACTCCAGCTCCTACGAGCAGTACTTC. It is translated as CASWAGDSSSYEQYF.